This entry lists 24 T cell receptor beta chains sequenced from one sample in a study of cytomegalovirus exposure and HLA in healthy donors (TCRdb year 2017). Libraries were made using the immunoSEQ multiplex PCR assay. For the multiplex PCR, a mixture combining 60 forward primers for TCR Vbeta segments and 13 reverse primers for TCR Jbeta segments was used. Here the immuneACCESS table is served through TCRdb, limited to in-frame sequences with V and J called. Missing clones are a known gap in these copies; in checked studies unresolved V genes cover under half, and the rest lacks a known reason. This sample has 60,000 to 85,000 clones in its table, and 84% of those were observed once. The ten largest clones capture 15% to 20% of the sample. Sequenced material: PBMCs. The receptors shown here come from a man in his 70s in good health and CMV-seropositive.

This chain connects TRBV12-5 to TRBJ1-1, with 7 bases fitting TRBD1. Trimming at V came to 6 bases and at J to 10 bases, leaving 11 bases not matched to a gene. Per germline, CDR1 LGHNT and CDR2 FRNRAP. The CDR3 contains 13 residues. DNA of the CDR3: TGTGCTAGTGGCTCGGAACAGGGGTGGAGAGCTTTCTTT. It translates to CASGSEQGWRAFF.

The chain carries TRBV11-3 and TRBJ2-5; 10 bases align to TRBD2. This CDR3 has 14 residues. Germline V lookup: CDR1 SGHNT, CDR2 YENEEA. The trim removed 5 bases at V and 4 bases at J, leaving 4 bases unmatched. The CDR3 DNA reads TGTGCCAGCAGCCCTTCTAGCGGGGGAGAGACCCAGTACTTC. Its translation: CASSPSSGGETQYF.

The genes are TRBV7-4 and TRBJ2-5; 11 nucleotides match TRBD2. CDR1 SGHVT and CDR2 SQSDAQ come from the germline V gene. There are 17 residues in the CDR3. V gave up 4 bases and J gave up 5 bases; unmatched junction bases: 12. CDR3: CASSSGGGTSGGETQYF. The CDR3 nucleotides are TGTGCCAGCAGCTCCGGGGGGGGGACTAGCGGAGGGGAGACCCAGTACTTC.

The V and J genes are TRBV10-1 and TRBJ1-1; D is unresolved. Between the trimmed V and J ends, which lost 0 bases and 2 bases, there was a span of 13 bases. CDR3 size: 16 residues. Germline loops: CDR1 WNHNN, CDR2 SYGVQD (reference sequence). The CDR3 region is CASSESLGEGNTEAFF. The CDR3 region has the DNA TGCGCCAGCAGTGAGTCGTTGGGAGAGGGCAACACTGAAGCTTTCTTT.

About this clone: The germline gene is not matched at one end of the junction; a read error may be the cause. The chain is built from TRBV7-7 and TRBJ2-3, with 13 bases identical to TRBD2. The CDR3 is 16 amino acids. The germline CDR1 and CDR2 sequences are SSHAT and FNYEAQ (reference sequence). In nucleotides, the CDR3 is TGTGCTAGCAGCGGACTAGCGGGAGCGATAGCGGATACGCAGTATTTT. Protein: CASSGLAGAIADTQYF.

This chain's CDR3 is CASSLYSGLATGELFF. CDR3 sequence (DNA): TGTGCCAGCAGCCTGTATTCCGGGTTGGCCACCGGGGAGCTGTTTTTT. V and J are TRBV28 and TRBJ2-2; D gene ambiguous. The V and J ends lost 6 bases and 4 bases respectively, with 18 bases between them. The CDR3 is made up of 16 amino acids. CDR1 MDHEN and CDR2 SYDVKM come from the germline V gene.

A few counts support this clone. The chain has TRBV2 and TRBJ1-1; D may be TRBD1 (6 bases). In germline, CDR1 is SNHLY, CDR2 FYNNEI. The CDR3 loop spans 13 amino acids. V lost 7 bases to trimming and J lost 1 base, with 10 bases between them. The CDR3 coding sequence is TGTGCCAGCACCGGACAGTGGAACACTGAAGCTTTCTTT. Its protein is CASTGQWNTEAFF.

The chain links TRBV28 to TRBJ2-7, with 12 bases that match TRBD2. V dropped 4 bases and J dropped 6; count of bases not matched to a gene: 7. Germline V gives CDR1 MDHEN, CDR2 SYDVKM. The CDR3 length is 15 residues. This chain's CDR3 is CASSSSTSGRGEQYF. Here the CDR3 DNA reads TGTGCCAGCAGTTCATCGACTAGCGGGAGAGGCGAGCAGTACTTC.

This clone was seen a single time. CDR3 nucleotides: TGCAGCGTTGAGGCGGGGTTCAACTATGGCTACACCTTC. Protein: CSVEAGFNYGYTF. V is TRBV29-1 and J is TRBJ1-2, with no clear D. The CDR3 loop spans 13 amino acids. In germline, CDR1 is SQVTM, CDR2 ANQGSEA. The V end was cut by 3 bases, the J end by 2 bases, with 10 bases between. Full variable domain (remainder filled in from reference TRBV29-1 and TRBJ1-2): SAVISQKPSRDICQRGTSLTIQCQVDSQVTMMFWYRQQPGQSLTLIATANQGSEATYESGFVIDKFPISRPNLTFSTLTVSNMSPEDSSIYLCSVEAGFNYGYTFGSGTRLTVV.

The CDR3 DNA is TGTGCCAGCAGCGCCGGGACTACCTCTGAAGCTTTCTTT. Encoded protein: CASSAGTTSEAFF. The J gene is TRBJ1-1, the V gene TRBV5-4; a possible D gene is TRBD1 (5 bases). V lost 4 bases and J 6 bases, leaving 13 bases between the germline ends. Per germline, CDR1 SGHNT and CDR2 YYREEE (reference sequence). The CDR3 is 13 amino acids.

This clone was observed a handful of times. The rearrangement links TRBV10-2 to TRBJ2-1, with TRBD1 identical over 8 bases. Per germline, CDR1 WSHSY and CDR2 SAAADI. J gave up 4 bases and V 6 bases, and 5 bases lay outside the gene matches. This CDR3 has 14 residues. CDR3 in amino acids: CASSADRGYNEQFF. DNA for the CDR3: TGCGCCAGCAGCGCAGACAGGGGTTACAATGAGCAGTTCTTC.

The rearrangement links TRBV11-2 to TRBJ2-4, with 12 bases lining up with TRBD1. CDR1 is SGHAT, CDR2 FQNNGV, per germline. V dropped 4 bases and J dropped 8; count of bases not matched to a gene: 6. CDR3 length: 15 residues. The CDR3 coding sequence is TGTGCCAGCAGCTCCCCGGGACAGGGGGCTCACATTCAGTACTTC. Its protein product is CASSSPGQGAHIQYF.

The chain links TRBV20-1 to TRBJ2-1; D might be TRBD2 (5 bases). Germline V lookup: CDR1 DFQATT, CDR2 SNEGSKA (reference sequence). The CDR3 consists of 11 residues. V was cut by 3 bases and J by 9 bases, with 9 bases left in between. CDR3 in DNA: TGCAGTGCTAGCGGACTGATTGAGCAGTTCTTC. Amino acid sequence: CSASGLIEQFF.

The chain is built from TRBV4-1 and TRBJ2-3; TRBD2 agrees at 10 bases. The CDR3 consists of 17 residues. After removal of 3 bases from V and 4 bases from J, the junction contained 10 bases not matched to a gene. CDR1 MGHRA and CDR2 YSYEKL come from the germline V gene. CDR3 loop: CASSQSQAGGLSDTQYF. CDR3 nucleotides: TGCGCCAGCAGCCAGTCCCAAGCGGGGGGGTTGTCAGATACGCAGTATTTT.

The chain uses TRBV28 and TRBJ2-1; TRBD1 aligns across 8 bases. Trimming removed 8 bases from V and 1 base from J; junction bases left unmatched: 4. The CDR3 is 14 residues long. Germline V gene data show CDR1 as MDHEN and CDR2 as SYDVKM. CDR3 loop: CASEDRASYNEQFF. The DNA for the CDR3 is TGTGCCAGCGAGGACAGGGCGTCCTACAATGAGCAGTTCTTC.

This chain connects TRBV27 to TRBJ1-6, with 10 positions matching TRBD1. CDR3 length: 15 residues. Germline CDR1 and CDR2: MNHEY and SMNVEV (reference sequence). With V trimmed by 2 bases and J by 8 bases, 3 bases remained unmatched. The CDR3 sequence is CASSLGTGADSPLHF. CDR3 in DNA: TGTGCCAGCAGTTTAGGGACAGGGGCGGATTCACCCCTCCACTTT.

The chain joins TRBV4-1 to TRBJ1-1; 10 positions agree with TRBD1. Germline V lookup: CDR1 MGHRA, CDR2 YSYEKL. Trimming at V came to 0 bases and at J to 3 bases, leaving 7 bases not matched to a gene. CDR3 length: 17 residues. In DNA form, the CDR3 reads TGCGCCAGCAGCCAAGATGGGACAGGGGCTTCGGACACTGAAGCTTTCTTT. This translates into CASSQDGTGASDTEAFF.

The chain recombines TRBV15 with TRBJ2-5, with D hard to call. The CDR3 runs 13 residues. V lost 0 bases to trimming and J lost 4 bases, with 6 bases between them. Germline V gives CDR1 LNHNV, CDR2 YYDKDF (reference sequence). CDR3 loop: CATSRDPSETQYF. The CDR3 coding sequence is TGTGCCACCAGCAGAGATCCCTCAGAGACCCAGTACTTC.

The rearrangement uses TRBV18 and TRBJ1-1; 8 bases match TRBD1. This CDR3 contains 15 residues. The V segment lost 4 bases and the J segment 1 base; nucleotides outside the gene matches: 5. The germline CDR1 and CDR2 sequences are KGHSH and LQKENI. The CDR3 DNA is TGTGCCAGCTCACGACCCGGGACAGGGAACACTGAAGCTTTCTTT. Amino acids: CASSRPGTGNTEAFF.

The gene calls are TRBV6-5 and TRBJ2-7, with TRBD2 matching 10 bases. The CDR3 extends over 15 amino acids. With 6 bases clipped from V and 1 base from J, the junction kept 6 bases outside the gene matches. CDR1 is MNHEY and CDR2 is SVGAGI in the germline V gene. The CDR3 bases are TGTGCCAGCAGCTACCAGCGGGGGGGATCCTACGAGCAGTACTTC. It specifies CASSYQRGGSYEQYF.

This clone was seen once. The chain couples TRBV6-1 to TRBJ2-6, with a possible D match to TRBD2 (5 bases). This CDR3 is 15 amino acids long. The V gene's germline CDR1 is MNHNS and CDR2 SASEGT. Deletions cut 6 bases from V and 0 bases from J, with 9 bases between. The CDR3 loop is CASSPTSSGANVLTF. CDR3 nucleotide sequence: TGTGCCAGCAGCCCTACTAGCTCTGGGGCCAACGTCCTGACTTTC.

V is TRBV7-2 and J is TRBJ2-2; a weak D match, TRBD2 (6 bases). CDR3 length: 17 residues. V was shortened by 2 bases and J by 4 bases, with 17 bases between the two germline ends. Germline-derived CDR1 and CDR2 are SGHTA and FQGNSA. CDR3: CASSLQGVSSGTGELFF. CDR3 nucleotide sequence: TGTGCCAGCAGCTTACAGGGTGTTAGTAGCGGCACCGGGGAGCTGTTTTTT. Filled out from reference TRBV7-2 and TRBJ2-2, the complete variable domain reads GAGVSQSPSNKVTEKGKDVELRCDPISGHTALYWYRQSLGQGLEFLIYFQGNSAPDKSGLPSDRFSAERTGGSVSTLTIQRTQQEDSAVYLCASSLQGVSSGTGELFFGEGSRLTVL.

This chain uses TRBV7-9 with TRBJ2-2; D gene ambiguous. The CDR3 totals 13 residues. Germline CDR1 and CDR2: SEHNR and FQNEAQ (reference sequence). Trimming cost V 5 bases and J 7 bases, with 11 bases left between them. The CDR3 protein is CASSPSSGGELFF. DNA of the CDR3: TGTGCCAGCAGCCCGTCCTCGGGCGGGGAGCTGTTTTTT. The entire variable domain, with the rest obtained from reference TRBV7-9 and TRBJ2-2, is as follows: DTGVSQNPRHKITKRGQNVTFRCDPISEHNRLYWYRQTLGQGPEFLTYFQNEAQLEKSRLLSDRFSAERPKGSFSTLEIQRTEQGDSAMYLCASSPSSGGELFFGEGSRLTVL.

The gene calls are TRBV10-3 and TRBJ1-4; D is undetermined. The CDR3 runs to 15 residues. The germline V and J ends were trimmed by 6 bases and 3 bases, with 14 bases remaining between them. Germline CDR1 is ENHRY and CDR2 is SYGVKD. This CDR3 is CAIRRSREANEKLFF. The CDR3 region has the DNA TGTGCCATCAGAAGATCGAGGGAAGCTAATGAAAAACTGTTTTTT.